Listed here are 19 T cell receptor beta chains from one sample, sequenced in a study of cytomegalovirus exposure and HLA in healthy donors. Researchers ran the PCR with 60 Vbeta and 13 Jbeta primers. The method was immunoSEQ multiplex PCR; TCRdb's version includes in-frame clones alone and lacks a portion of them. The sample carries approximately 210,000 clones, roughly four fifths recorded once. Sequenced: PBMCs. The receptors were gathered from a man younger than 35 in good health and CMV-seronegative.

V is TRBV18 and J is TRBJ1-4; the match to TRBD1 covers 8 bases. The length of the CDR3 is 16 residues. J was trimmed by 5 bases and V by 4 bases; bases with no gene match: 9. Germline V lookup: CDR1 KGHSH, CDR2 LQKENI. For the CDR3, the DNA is TGTGCCAGCTCACAACTGCGGGACAGGAGAAATGAAAAACTGTTTTTT. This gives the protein CASSQLRDRRNEKLFF.

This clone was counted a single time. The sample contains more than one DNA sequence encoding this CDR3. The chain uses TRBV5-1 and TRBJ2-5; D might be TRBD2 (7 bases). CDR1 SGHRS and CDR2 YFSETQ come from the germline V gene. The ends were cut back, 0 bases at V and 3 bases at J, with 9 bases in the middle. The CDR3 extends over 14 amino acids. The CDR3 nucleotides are TGCGCCAGCAGCTTGGGGGGGGGCGAAGAGACCCAGTACTTC. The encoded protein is CASSLGGGEETQYF. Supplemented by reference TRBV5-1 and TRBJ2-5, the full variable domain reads KAGVTQTPRYLIKTRGQQVTLSCSPISGHRSVSWYQQTPGQGLQFLFEYFSETQRNKGNFPGRFSGRQFSNSRSEMNVSTLELGDSALYLCASSLGGGEETQYFGPGTRLLVL.

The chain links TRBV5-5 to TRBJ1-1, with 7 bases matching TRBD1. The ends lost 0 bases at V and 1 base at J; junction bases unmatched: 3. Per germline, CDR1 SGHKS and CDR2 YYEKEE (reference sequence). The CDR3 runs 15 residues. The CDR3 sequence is CASSLADRRNTEAFF. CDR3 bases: TGTGCCAGCAGCTTGGCGGACAGGAGGAACACTGAAGCTTTCTTT. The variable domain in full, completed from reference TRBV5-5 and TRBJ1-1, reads DAGVTQSPTHLIKTRGQQVTLRCSPISGHKSVSWYQQVLGQGPQFIFQYYEKEERGRGNFPDRFSARQFPNYSSELNVNALLLGDSALYLCASSLADRRNTEAFFGQGTRLTVV.

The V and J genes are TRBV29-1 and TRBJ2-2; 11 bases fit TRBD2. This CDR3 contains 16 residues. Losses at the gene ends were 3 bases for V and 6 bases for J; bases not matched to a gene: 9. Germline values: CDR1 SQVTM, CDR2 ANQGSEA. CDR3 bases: TGCAGCGTTGAGGGACTAGCGGAGGCGTTCCCCGGGGAGCTGTTTTTT. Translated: CSVEGLAEAFPGELFF.

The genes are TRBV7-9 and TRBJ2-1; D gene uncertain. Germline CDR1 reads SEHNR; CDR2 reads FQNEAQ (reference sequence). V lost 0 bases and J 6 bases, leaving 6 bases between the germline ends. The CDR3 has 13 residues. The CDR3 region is CASSLASFNEQFF. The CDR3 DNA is TGTGCCAGCAGCTTAGCTAGCTTCAATGAGCAGTTCTTC.

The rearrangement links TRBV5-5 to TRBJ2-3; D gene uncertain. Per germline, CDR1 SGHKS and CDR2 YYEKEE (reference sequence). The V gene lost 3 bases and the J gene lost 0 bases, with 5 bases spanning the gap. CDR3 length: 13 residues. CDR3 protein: CASSSLSTDTQYF. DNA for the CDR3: TGTGCCAGCAGCTCCTTAAGCACAGATACGCAGTATTTT. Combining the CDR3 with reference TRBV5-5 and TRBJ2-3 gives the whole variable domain DAGVTQSPTHLIKTRGQQVTLRCSPISGHKSVSWYQQVLGQGPQFIFQYYEKEERGRGNFPDRFSARQFPNYSSELNVNALLLGDSALYLCASSSLSTDTQYFGPGTRLTVL.

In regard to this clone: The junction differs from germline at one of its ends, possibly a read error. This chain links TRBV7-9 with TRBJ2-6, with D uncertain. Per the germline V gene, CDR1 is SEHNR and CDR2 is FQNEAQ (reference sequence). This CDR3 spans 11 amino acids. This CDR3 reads CGYPGANVLTF. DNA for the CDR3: TGCGGGTACCCTGGGGCCAACGTCCTGACTTTC.

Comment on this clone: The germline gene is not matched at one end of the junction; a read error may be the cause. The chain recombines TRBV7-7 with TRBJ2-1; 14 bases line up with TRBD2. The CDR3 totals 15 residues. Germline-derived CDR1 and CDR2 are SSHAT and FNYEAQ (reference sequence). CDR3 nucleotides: TGTGCTAGCAGCCGACTAGCGGGGGGGCGCTATGAGCAGTTCTTC. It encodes CASSRLAGGRYEQFF.

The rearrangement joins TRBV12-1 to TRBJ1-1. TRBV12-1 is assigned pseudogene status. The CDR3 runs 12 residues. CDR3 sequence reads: CASSFGLSKAFF. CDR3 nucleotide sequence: TGTGCCAGCAGCTTTGGACTGAGTAAAGCTTTCTTT.

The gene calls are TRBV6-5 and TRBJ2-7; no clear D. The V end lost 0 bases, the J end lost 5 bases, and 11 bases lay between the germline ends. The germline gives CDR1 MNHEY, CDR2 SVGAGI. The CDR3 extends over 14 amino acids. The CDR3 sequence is CASSYSPWADEQYF. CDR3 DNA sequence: TGTGCCAGCAGTTACTCTCCCTGGGCCGACGAGCAGTACTTC.

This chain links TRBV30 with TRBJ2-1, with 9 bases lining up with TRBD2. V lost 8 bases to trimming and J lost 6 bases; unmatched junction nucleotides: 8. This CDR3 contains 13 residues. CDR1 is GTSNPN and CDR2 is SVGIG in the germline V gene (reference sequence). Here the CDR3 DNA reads TGTGCCCGGTCTATGGGACTAGCCAATGAGCAGTTCTTC. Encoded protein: CARSMGLANEQFF.

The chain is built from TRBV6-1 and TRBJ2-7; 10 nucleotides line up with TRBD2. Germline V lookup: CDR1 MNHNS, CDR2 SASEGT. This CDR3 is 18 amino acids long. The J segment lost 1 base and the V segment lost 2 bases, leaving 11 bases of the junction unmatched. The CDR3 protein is CASSESGYSGRLSYEQYF. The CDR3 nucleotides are TGTGCCAGCAGTGAATCGGGGTATAGCGGGAGGCTATCCTACGAGCAGTACTTC.

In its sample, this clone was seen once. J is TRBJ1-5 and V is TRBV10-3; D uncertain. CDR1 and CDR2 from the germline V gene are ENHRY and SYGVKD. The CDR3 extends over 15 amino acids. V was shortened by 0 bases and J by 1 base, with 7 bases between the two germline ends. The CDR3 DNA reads TGTGCCATCAGTGAGTCGTCTCTGAGCAATCAGCCCCAGCATTTT. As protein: CAISESSLSNQPQHF.

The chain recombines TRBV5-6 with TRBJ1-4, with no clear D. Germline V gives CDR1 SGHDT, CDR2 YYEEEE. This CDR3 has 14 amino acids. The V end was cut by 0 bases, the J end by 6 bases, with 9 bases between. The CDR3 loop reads CASSLDRRHEKLFF. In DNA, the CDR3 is TGTGCCAGCAGCTTGGACAGACGCCATGAAAAACTGTTTTTT.

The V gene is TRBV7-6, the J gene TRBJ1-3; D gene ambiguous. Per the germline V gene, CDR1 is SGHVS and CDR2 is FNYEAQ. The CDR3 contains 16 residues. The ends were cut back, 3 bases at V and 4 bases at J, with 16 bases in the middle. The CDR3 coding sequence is TGTGCCAGCAGCTTGGGCGGGCAGTTGATGGGAAACACCATATATTTT. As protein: CASSLGGQLMGNTIYF.

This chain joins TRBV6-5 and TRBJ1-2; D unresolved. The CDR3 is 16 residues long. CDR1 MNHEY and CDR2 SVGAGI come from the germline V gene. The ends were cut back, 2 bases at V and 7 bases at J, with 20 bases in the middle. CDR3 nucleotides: TGTGCCAGCAGTTACGTATGGCGGGATCGGCGTAGTGGCTACACCTTC. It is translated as CASSYVWRDRRSGYTF.

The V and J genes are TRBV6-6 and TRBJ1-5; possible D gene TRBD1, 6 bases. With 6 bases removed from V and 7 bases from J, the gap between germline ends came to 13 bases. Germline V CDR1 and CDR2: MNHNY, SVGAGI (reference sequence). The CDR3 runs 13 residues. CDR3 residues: CASSKQGNQPQHF. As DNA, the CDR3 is TGTGCCAGCAGCAAGCAGGGGAACCAGCCCCAGCATTTT.

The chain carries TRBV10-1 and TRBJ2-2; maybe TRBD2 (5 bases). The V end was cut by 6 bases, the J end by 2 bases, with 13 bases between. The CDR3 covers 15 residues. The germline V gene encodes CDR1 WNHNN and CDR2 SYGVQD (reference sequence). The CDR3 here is CASRDSMDNTGELFF. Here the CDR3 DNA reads TGCGCCAGCAGGGACTCCATGGACAACACCGGGGAGCTGTTTTTT.

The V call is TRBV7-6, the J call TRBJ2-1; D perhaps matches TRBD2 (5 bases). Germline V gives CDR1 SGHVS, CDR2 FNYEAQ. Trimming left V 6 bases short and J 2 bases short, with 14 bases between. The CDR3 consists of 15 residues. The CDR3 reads CASSSAVSTYNEQFF. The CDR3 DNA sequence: TGTGCCAGCAGTTCAGCGGTCTCAACCTACAATGAGCAGTTCTTC. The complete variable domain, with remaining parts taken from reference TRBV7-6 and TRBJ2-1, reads GAGVSQSPRYKVTKRGQDVALRCDPISGHVSLYWYRQALGQGPEFLTYFNYEAQQDKSGLPNDRFSAERPEGSISTLTIQRTEQRDSAMYRCASSSAVSTYNEQFFGPGTRLTVL.